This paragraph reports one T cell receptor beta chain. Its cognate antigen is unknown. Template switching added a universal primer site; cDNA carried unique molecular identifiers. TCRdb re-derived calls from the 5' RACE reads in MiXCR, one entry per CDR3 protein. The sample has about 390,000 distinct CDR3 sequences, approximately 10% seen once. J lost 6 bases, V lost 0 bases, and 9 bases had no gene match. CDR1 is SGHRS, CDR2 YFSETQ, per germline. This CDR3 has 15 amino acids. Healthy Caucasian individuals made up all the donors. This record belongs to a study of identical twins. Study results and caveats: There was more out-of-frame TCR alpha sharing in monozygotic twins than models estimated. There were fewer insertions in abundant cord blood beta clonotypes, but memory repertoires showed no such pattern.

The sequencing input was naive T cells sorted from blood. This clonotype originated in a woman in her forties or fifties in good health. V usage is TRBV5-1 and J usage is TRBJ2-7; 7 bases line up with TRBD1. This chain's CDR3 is CASSLAGDSVSEQYF. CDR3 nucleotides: TGCGCCAGCAGCTTGGCCGGGGACAGTGTAAGCGAGCAGTACTTC.